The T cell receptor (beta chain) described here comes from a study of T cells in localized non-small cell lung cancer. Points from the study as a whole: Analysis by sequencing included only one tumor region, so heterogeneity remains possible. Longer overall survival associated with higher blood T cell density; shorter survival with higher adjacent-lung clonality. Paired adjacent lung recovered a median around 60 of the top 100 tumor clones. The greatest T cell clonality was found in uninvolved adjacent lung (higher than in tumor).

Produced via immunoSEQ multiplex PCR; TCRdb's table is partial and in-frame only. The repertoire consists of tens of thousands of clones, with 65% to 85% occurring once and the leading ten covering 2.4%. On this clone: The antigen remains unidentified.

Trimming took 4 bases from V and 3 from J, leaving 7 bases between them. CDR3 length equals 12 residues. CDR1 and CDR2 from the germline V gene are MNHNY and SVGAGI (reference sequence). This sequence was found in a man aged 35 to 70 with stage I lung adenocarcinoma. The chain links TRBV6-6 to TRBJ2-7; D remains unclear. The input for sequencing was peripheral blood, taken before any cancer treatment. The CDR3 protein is CASSFGNYEQYF. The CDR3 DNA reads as TGTGCCAGCAGTTTTGGGAACTACGAGCAGTACTTC.